Only a few counts were recorded for the clone carrying this T cell receptor (beta chain). Repertoires were generated with immunoSEQ multiplex PCR, while TCRdb's copy carries only in-frame clones and drops some. The sample holds about 200,000 clones, 80% to 95% seen once. The data were taken from a study of T cell responses to AZD1222 COVID-19 vaccine. The CDR3 totals 16 residues. Trimming removed 0 bases from V and 7 bases from J, with 14 bases in between. Germline V lookup: CDR1 SGHRS, CDR2 YFSETQ. Both about-4-week and about-12-week second-dose recipients were combined. The sequences come from peripheral blood, collected 28 days after the second AZD1222 dose. The clonotype comes from an adult who received the AZD1222 COVID-19 vaccine. The chain links TRBV5-1 to TRBJ1-6; D gene ambiguous. Here the CDR3 DNA reads TGCGCCAGCAGCTTGGCAGGTCAGACTATGAATTCACCCCTCCACTTT. This gives the protein CASSLAGQTMNSPLHF.